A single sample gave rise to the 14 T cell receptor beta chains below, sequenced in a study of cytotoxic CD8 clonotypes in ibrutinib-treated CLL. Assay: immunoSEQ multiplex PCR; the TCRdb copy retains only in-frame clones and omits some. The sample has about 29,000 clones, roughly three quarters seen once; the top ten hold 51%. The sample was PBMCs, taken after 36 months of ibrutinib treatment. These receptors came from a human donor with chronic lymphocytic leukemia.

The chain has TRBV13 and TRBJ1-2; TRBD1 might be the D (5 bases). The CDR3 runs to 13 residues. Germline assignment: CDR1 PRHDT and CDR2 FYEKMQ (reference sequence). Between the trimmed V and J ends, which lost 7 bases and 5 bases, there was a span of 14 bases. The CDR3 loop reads CASNEGNLYGYTF. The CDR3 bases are TGTGCCAGCAACGAGGGGAATCTTTATGGCTACACCTTC.

CDR3 amino acids: CASSPRRQKHNEQFF. The CDR3 DNA follows: TGTGCCAGCAGCCCGCGTCGACAGAAACACAATGAGCAGTTCTTC. This chain links TRBV13 with TRBJ2-1; possible D gene TRBD1, 5 bases. Germline loops: CDR1 PRHDT, CDR2 FYEKMQ (reference sequence). The CDR3 is made up of 15 amino acids. Trimming took 5 bases from V and 5 from J, leaving 16 bases between them.

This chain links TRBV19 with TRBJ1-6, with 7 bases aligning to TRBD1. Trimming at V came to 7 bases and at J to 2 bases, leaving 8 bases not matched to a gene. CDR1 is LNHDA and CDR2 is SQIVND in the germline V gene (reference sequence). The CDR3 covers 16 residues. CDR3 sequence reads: CASTRTGLTYNSPLHF. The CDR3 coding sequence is TGTGCCAGTACTAGGACAGGCCTAACCTATAATTCACCCCTCCACTTT.

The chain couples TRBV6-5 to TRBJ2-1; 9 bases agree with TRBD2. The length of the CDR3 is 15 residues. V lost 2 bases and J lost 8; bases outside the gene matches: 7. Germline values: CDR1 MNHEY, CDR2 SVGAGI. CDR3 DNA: TGTGCCAGCAGTTACGGTGTTAGCGGGGGAGATGAGCAGTTCTTC. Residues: CASSYGVSGGDEQFF.

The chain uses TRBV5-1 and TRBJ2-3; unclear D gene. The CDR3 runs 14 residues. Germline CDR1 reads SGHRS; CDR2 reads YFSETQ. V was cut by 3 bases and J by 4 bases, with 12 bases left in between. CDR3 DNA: TGCGCCAGCAGCTGGGGTAGTTCCGCAGATACGCAGTATTTT. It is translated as CASSWGSSADTQYF. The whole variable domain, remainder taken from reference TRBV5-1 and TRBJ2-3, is KAGVTQTPRYLIKTRGQQVTLSCSPISGHRSVSWYQQTPGQGLQFLFEYFSETQRNKGNFPGRFSGRQFSNSRSEMNVSTLELGDSALYLCASSWGSSADTQYFGPGTRLTVL.

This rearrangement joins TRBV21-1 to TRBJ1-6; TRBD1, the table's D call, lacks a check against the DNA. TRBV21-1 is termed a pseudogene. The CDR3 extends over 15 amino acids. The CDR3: CASSKKGRANSPLHF. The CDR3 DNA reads TGTGCCAGCAGCAAAAAAGGCAGGGCGAATTCACCCCTCCACTTT.

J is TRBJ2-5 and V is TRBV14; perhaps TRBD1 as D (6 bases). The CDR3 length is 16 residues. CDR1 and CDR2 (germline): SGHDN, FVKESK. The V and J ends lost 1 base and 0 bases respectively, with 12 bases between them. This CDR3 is CASSQVGAPYQETQYF. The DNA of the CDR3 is TGTGCCAGCAGCCAAGTGGGGGCCCCGTACCAAGAGACCCAGTACTTC.

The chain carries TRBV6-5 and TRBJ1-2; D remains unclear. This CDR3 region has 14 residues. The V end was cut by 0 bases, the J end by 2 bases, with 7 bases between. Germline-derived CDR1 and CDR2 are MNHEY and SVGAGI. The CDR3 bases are TGTGCCAGCAGTTACTCATATTCCAACTATGGCTACACCTTC. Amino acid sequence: CASSYSYSNYGYTF.

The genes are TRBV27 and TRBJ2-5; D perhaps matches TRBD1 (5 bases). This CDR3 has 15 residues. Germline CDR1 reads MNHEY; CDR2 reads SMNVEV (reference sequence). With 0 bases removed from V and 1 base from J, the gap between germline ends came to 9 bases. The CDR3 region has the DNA TGTGCCAGCAGTTTATCGGGTCAGGGCCAAGAGACCCAGTACTTC. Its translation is CASSLSGQGQETQYF.

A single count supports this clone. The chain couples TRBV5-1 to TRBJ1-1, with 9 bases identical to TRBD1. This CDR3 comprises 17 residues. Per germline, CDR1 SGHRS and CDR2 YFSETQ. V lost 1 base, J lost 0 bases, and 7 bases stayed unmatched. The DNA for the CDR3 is TGCGCCAGCAGCTTGCGTGGACAGGGGTCTATGAACACTGAAGCTTTCTTT. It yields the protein CASSLRGQGSMNTEAFF.

CDR3 residues: CASSQGQGRAEAFF. In DNA form, the CDR3 reads TGCGCCAGCAGCCAAGGGCAGGGGAGGGCTGAAGCTTTCTTT. The rearrangement links TRBV4-1 to TRBJ1-1; perhaps TRBD1 as D (6 bases). This CDR3 is 14 amino acids long. The V gene lost 1 base and the J gene lost 6 bases, with 12 bases spanning the gap. Germline V gives CDR1 MGHRA, CDR2 YSYEKL.

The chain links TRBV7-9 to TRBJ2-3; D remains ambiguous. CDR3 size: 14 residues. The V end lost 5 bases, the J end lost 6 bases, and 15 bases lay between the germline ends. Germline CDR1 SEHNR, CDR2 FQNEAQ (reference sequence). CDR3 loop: CASSPPNARDTQYF. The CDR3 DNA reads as TGTGCCAGCAGCCCCCCCAACGCACGGGATACGCAGTATTTT.

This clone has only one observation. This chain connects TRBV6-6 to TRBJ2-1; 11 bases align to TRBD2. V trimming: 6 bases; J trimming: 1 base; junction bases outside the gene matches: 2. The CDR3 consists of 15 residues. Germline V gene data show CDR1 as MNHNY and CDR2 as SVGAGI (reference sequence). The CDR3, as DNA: TGTGCCAGCAGCTGGACTAGCGGGTCCTACAATGAGCAGTTCTTC. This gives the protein CASSWTSGSYNEQFF.

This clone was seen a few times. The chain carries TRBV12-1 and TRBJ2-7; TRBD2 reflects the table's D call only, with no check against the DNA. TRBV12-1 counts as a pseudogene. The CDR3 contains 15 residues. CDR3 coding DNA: TGTGCCAGCAGCTCCCAACTAGCTCTAATGTACGAGCAGTACTTC. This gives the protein CASSSQLALMYEQYF.